These 32 T cell receptor beta chains were sequenced from one sample in a study of T cell repertoires in cytomegalovirus infection. MiXCR, applied by TCRdb to the reads, yields one record per CDR3 protein. Of approximately 180,000 distinct CDR3 sequences listed, about a sixth are singletons. The sample comprised CD8+ T cells from PBMCs. These receptors came from a human donor in good health (CMV status not recorded). Some clones in this sample may be carry-over from other donors' samples.

This clonotype was seen more than once but under ten times. The rearrangement uses TRBV4-3 and TRBJ2-1, with 9 bases lining up with TRBD2. The CDR3 contains 19 residues. Germline V gives CDR1 LGHNA, CDR2 YSLEER. Germline trimming cut 1 base from V and 1 base from J; bases unmatched to any gene: 11. The CDR3 region has the DNA TGCGCCAGCAGCCAAGGTTACGCTAGCGGGACTTCTTCCTACAATGAGCAGTTCTTC. It is translated as CASSQGYASGTSSYNEQFF.

The chain joins TRBV6-1 to TRBJ2-7; TRBD2 matches 8 bases. V lost 6 bases, J lost 7 bases, and 14 bases stayed unmatched. CDR1 and CDR2 (germline): MNHNS, SASEGT. The CDR3 runs to 15 residues. The CDR3 loop is CASSQSGGHFGEQYF. DNA for the CDR3: TGTGCCAGCAGCCAAAGCGGGGGCCACTTTGGGGAGCAGTACTTC.

This clonotype was counted between two and nine times. The chain recombines TRBV12-3 or TRBV12-4 with TRBJ2-2; D unresolved. V was pared by 3 bases and J by 1 base, with 9 bases between. There are 15 residues in the CDR3. The DNA for the CDR3 is TGTGCCAGCAGTTTGCTCCCATTGAACACCGGGGAGCTGTTTTTT. The encoded protein is CASSLLPLNTGELFF.

J is TRBJ1-1 and V is TRBV2, with D uncertain. This CDR3 is built from 11 residues. The germline gives CDR1 SNHLY, CDR2 FYNNEI. With 10 bases removed from V and 7 bases from J, the gap between germline ends came to 13 bases. CDR3 DNA sequence: TGTGCCATTTGGCCGTTCCGTGAAGCTTTCTTT. Protein product: CAIWPFREAFF.

V is TRBV11-1 and J is TRBJ2-1; 9 bases line up with TRBD1. Germline lookup yields CDR1 SGHAT and CDR2 FQDESV (reference sequence). With 1 base clipped from V and 3 bases from J, the junction kept 4 bases outside the gene matches. This CDR3 has 16 residues. As DNA, the CDR3 is TGTGCCAGCAGCTTAGAGAGGACAGGGGTCTACAATGAGCAGTTCTTC. This translates into CASSLERTGVYNEQFF.

This clonotype has only a few counts. The chain uses TRBV7-2 and TRBJ2-7; D is uncertain. CDR1 and CDR2 from the germline V gene are SGHTA and FQGNSA. The CDR3 sequence is 14 residues long. Trimming pared 1 base from V and 6 bases from J, leaving 13 bases between. This CDR3 is CASSLEGFSSEQYF. The CDR3 DNA reads TGTGCCAGCAGCTTAGAAGGGTTTAGCAGCGAGCAGTACTTC.

This sequence joins TRBV29-1 and TRBJ2-2; the match to TRBD2 covers 7 bases. Germline values: CDR1 SQVTM, CDR2 ANQGSEA. With 6 bases clipped from V and 1 base from J, the junction kept 11 bases outside the gene matches. The CDR3 has 16 amino acids. The CDR3 loop reads CSVRGGTPRNTGELFF. The CDR3 DNA is TGCAGCGTACGGGGAGGGACCCCGCGGAACACCGGGGAGCTGTTTTTT.

The chain joins TRBV20-1 to TRBJ2-5, with D maybe TRBD2 (7 bases). Germline CDR1 reads DFQATT; CDR2 reads SNEGSKA (reference sequence). Between the trimmed V and J ends, which lost 3 bases and 0 bases, there was a span of 14 bases. This CDR3 spans 15 amino acids. In nucleotides, the CDR3 is TGCAGTGCTAGTACGGCGGGGGCGAACCAAGAGACCCAGTACTTC. It translates to CSASTAGANQETQYF.

In this sample, this clonotype turned up a few times. J is TRBJ2-1 and V is TRBV6-2 or TRBV6-3, with a possible D match to TRBD1 (5 bases). This CDR3 has 15 residues. Trimming took 2 bases from V and 0 from J, leaving 8 bases between them. Germline CDR1 is MNHEY and CDR2 is SVGEGT. The CDR3 DNA reads TGTGCCAGCAGTTACCCGACAGCCTCCTACAATGAGCAGTTCTTC. Translation gives CASSYPTASYNEQFF.

This clonotype was detected a few times. V is TRBV7-3 and J is TRBJ1-5, with D unclear. CDR1 SGHTA and CDR2 FQGTGA come from the germline V gene. Trimming cost V 5 bases and J 2 bases, with 19 bases left between them. This CDR3 is 17 amino acids long. The CDR3 sequence: CASSPVCGEGGNQPQHF. The CDR3, as DNA: TGTGCCAGCAGCCCTGTTTGTGGGGAAGGAGGCAATCAGCCCCAGCATTTT.

In its sample, this clonotype was seen many times. The chain uses TRBV7-6 and TRBJ1-5; D uncertain. CDR1 is SGHVS, CDR2 FNYEAQ, per germline. CDR3 length: 12 residues. V lost 2 bases and J 4 bases, leaving 3 bases between the germline ends. CDR3 DNA: TGTGCCAGCAGCTTATTGAATCAGCCCCAGCATTTT. Residues: CASSLLNQPQHF.

V usage is TRBV7-6 and J usage is TRBJ1-4; D perhaps matches TRBD1 (5 bases). Germline CDR1 and CDR2: SGHVS and FNYEAQ. The germline V and J ends were trimmed by 4 bases and 6 bases, with 18 bases remaining between them. The CDR3 spans 16 residues. The CDR3, as DNA: TGTGCCAGCAGCTGGGTTATACGGGGGAAAGATGAAAAACTGTTTTTT. Its translation: CASSWVIRGKDEKLFF.

CDR3 sequence (DNA): TGTGCCATCAAGGAGGAGAGCAATCAGCCCCAGCATTTT. Its protein is CAIKEESNQPQHF. The chain couples TRBV10-3 to TRBJ1-5; D is unresolved. The V and J ends lost 7 bases and 1 base respectively, with 8 bases between them. This CDR3 comprises 13 residues. Germline assignment: CDR1 ENHRY and CDR2 SYGVKD.

This clonotype has more than one count but fewer than ten. V usage is TRBV6-6 and J usage is TRBJ2-4, with unresolved D. This CDR3 comprises 14 residues. Trimming stripped 2 bases from V and 2 bases from J, with 7 bases between. Germline CDR1 MNHNY, CDR2 SVGAGI (reference sequence). CDR3 amino acids: CASSYGPPKNIQYF. Here the CDR3 DNA reads TGTGCCAGCAGTTACGGACCTCCCAAAAACATTCAGTACTTC.

This clonotype has only a few counts. The chain links TRBV7-6 to TRBJ2-3; D unclear. This CDR3 contains 15 residues. In germline, CDR1 is SGHVS, CDR2 FNYEAQ. V was trimmed by 2 bases and J by 2 bases, leaving 11 bases between them. The CDR3 loop reads CASSLSERYTDTQYF. The DNA of the CDR3 is TGTGCCAGCAGCTTATCCGAACGGTACACAGATACGCAGTATTTT.

The chain couples TRBV24-1 to TRBJ2-2, with D uncertain. The germline CDR1 and CDR2 sequences are KGHDR and SFDVKD. V lost 10 bases to trimming and J lost 3 bases, with 11 bases between them. The CDR3 covers 13 residues. CDR3 sequence reads: CATQDTYTGELFF. The DNA for the CDR3 is TGTGCCACTCAAGACACCTACACCGGGGAGCTGTTTTTT.

As to this clonotype: A much larger clonotype is one base distant, so this may be a read error. V and J are TRBV6-2 or TRBV6-3 and TRBJ2-4; TRBD2 matches at 9 bases. This CDR3 comprises 14 residues. V was pared by 6 bases and J by 8 bases, with 8 bases of the junction left unmatched. In germline, CDR1 is MNHEY, CDR2 SVGEGT. The CDR3 sequence: CASRSSGEQDIQYF. CDR3 in DNA: TGTGCCAGCAGGTCTAGCGGGGAGCAGGACATTCAGTACTTC.

V is TRBV11-2 and J is TRBJ1-2; 9 bases map to TRBD1. CDR1 and CDR2 (germline): SGHAT, FQNNGV. V lost 6 bases, J lost 2 bases, and 7 bases stayed unmatched. The CDR3 has 15 amino acids. CDR3 coding DNA: TGTGCCAGCAGTGACCTGACAGGGGGGAACTATGGCTACACCTTC. Encoded protein: CASSDLTGGNYGYTF.

This clonotype was seen just once. A much larger clone sits a single nucleotide away, making a read error possible. V usage is TRBV14 and J usage is TRBJ2-7; 10 bases map to TRBD1. From germline, CDR1 is SGHDN and CDR2 FVKESK. The CDR3 is 14 residues long. The junction had 4 bases not matched to a gene; V was cut back by 5 bases and J by 3 bases. CDR3 nucleotide sequence: TGTGCCAGCAGCTTCCGGGACAGGGGCTACGAGCAGTACTTC. Protein sequence: CASSFRDRGYEQYF.

The rearrangement joins TRBV6-6 to TRBJ2-2, with D possibly TRBD2 on 5 matching bases. Germline CDR1 MNHNY, CDR2 SVGAGI (reference sequence). This CDR3 comprises 15 residues. Trimming removed 7 bases from V and 2 bases from J, with 14 bases in between. The CDR3 sequence is CASTHTTGNTGELFF. The CDR3 DNA sequence: TGTGCCAGCACCCACACCACGGGAAACACCGGGGAGCTGTTTTTT.

This clonotype was detected a few times. The chain has TRBV20-1 and TRBJ2-4; TRBD1 might be the D (6 bases). Trimming pared 0 bases from V and 4 bases from J, leaving 7 bases between. The CDR3 spans 13 residues. Germline assignment: CDR1 DFQATT and CDR2 SNEGSKA (reference sequence). DNA of the CDR3: TGCAGTGCTAGAGACCAGGGGAAAAACATTCAGTACTTC. Protein product: CSARDQGKNIQYF.

This clonotype was counted between two and nine times. CDR3: CSAKTGLAYEQYF. The CDR3 DNA is TGCAGTGCCAAGACGGGACTAGCCTACGAGCAGTACTTC. J is TRBJ2-7 and V is TRBV20-1; 8 bases fit TRBD2. Germline V gene data show CDR1 as DFQATT and CDR2 as SNEGSKA (reference sequence). The trim removed 6 bases at V and 2 bases at J, leaving 6 bases unmatched. The CDR3 contains 13 residues.

V and J are TRBV11-2 and TRBJ2-1; D might be TRBD1 or TRBD2, each matching 5 bases. The V end was cut by 2 bases, the J end by 4 bases, with 18 bases between. The length of the CDR3 is 17 residues. Germline lookup yields CDR1 SGHAT and CDR2 FQNNGV. CDR3 in amino acids: CASSLPARRQGYNEQFF. In nucleotides, the CDR3 is TGTGCCAGCAGCTTACCAGCCCGGAGGCAGGGATACAATGAGCAGTTCTTC. Variable domain in full (rest from reference TRBV11-2 and TRBJ2-1): EAGVAQSPRYKIIEKRQSVAFWCNPISGHATLYWYQQILGQGPKLLIQFQNNGVVDDSQLPKDRFSAERLKGVDSTLKIQPAKLEDSAVYLCASSLPARRQGYNEQFFGPGTRLTVL.

This clonotype was observed a handful of times. The rearrangement links TRBV28 to TRBJ2-7; 10 bases match TRBD2. This CDR3 is built from 16 residues. CDR1 is MDHEN and CDR2 is SYDVKM in the germline V gene. Unmatched junction bases numbered 10, after V lost 5 bases and J lost 3 bases. The CDR3: CASSNYLIAGGYEQYF. The DNA for the CDR3 is TGTGCCAGCAGTAACTATCTTATAGCGGGGGGCTACGAGCAGTACTTC.

This rearrangement joins TRBV5-5 to TRBJ1-1; D remains ambiguous. The CDR3 is 14 amino acids. Between the trimmed V and J ends, which lost 4 bases and 0 bases, there was a span of 10 bases. Per germline, CDR1 SGHKS and CDR2 YYEKEE (reference sequence). This CDR3 is CASSMDGLNTEAFF. The CDR3 nucleotides are TGTGCCAGCAGCATGGACGGGCTGAACACTGAAGCTTTCTTT.

The V call is TRBV29-1, the J call TRBJ2-1; TRBD1 aligns across 7 bases. This CDR3 comprises 13 residues. Trimming removed 5 bases from V and 12 bases from J; junction bases left unmatched: 13. Germline V gene sequence: CDR1 SQVTM, CDR2 ANQGSEA. The CDR3 DNA is TGCAGCGTTCGAGACAGGGCAACGGTGGGGCAGTTCTTC. It is translated as CSVRDRATVGQFF.

The chain recombines TRBV2 with TRBJ2-7; 7 bases map to TRBD2. In germline, CDR1 is SNHLY, CDR2 FYNNEI. The CDR3 extends over 16 amino acids. The trim removed 8 bases at V and 2 bases at J, leaving 15 bases unmatched. The CDR3 DNA is TGTGCCAGCGACCGATCGGTTTCCGGGGGGACCTACGAGCAGTACTTC. Encoded protein: CASDRSVSGGTYEQYF.

The rearrangement joins TRBV6-2 or TRBV6-3 to TRBJ2-7; TRBD1 matches at 8 bases. This CDR3 region has 10 residues. Germline V gives CDR1 MNHEY, CDR2 SVGEGT. V lost 6 bases to trimming and J lost 11 bases; unmatched junction nucleotides: 3. This chain's CDR3 is CASRSGQEYF. The DNA of the CDR3 is TGTGCCAGCAGATCGGGACAGGAGTACTTC.

Points on this clonotype: This sequence may be a read error, since a much larger clone differs from it by one base. The gene calls are TRBV7-8 and TRBJ2-7; 9 positions match TRBD2. This CDR3 is built from 15 residues. Germline loops: CDR1 SGHVS, CDR2 FQNEAQ. CDR3 nucleotides: TGTGCCAGCGGCTTGCAGCGGGGGGCGAACTACGAGCAGTACTTC. Translated: CASGLQRGANYEQYF.

This rearrangement joins TRBV7-3 to TRBJ1-6, with 8 bases aligning to TRBD1. V trimming: 8 bases; J trimming: 7 bases; junction bases outside the gene matches: 7. Germline lookup yields CDR1 SGHTA and CDR2 FQGTGA. The CDR3 is made up of 14 amino acids. The CDR3 region is CASARTGGNSPLHF. DNA of the CDR3: TGTGCCAGCGCCCGAACAGGGGGGAATTCACCCCTCCACTTT.

This clonotype was recorded once. A junction boundary mismatches the germline segment, possibly from a read error. The V call is TRBV7-6, the J call TRBJ2-6; tentatively, D is TRBD1 or TRBD2 (5 bases each). Germline-derived CDR1 and CDR2 are SGHVS and FNYEAQ. This CDR3 has 18 amino acids. CDR3 bases: TGTGCCAGCAGCGTTAACCGGGACGGAGGCTCTGGGGCCAACGGCCTGACTTTC. Protein sequence: CASSVNRDGGSGANGLTF.

The CDR3 is CASSPTGIRQFF. The CDR3 nucleotides are TGTGCCAGCAGCCCGACAGGGATTCGGCAGTTCTTC. J is TRBJ2-1 and V is TRBV7-2, with TRBD1 matching over 7 bases. V was pared by 5 bases and J by 12 bases, with 7 bases of the junction left unmatched. Germline V lookup: CDR1 SGHTA, CDR2 FQGNSA. This CDR3 comprises 12 residues.